This T cell receptor beta chain was retrieved from a study of cytomegalovirus exposure and HLA in healthy donors. V lost 5 bases, J lost 2 bases, and 11 bases lay in between. CDR3 length equals 14 residues. Germline V gives CDR1 MNHEY, CDR2 SVGAGI. Researchers ran the PCR with 60 Vbeta and 13 Jbeta primers. Generated by immunoSEQ multiplex PCR, the TCRdb table keeps only in-frame clones and is missing some. The sample has some 130,000 clones, just under 80% seen once. The chain combines TRBV6-5 with TRBJ2-3; maybe TRBD2 (5 bases). The source material was PBMCs. This TCR derives from a man aged 25 to 45 in good health. CDR3 loop: CASSPRGTTDTQYF. CDR3 nucleotides: TGTGCCAGCAGTCCTCGGGGTACCACAGATACGCAGTATTTT.